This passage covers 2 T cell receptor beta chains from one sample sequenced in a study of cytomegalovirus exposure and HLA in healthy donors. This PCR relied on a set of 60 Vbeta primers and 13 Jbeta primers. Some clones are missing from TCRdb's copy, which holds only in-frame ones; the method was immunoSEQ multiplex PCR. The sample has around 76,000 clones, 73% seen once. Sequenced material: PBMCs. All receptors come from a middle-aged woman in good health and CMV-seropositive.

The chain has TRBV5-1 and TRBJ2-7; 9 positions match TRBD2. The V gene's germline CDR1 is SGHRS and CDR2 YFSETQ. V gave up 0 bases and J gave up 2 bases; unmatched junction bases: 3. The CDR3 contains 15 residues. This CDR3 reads CASSLEASGAYEQYF. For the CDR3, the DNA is TGCGCCAGCAGCTTGGAGGCTAGCGGGGCCTACGAGCAGTACTTC.

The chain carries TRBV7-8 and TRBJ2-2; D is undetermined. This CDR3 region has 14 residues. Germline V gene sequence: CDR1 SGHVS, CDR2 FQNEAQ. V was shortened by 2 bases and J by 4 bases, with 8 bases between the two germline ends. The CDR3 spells CASSLSLATGELFF. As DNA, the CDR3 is TGTGCCAGCAGCTTAAGTCTGGCCACCGGGGAGCTGTTTTTT.